Reported below is one T cell receptor (beta chain). The antigen is undetermined. Unmatched junction bases numbered 12, after V lost 5 bases and J lost 0 bases. Germline V CDR1 and CDR2: MNHEY, SMNVEV (reference sequence). This CDR3 region has 19 residues. Only in-frame clones appear in the TCRdb table, and some are missing; sequencing was by immunoSEQ multiplex PCR. Here the sample spans more than 45,000 clones, 89% being singletons. This sample stems from a study of cytomegalovirus exposure and HLA in healthy donors. Study context: The platform used for the approximately 130 validation repertoires matched that of the roughly 630 first-cohort repertoires, a later analysis reported. The study, taken as a whole, reports: Cytomegalovirus association was assigned to approximately 160 TCR beta chains.

The TCR sequence derives from a woman aged 18-35 years in good health and CMV-seronegative. This rearrangement joins TRBV27 to TRBJ2-3; 12 bases agree with TRBD1. Sequences were obtained from PBMCs. The CDR3 DNA follows: TGTGCCAGCAGTACCCCGGGACAGGGGGCGTTTTCTAGCACAGATACGCAGTATTTT. Translated: CASSTPGQGAFSSTDTQYF.